A single sample is the source of the 3 T cell receptor beta chains below, sequenced in a study of identical twins (dated by TCRdb to the mid-2010s). Library generation was performed with 5' RACE. Sequenced on an Illumina HiSeq 2000. TCRdb reprocessing: public reads trimmed at Q25 with fastp, clones called with MiXCR, in-frame beta chains kept. Duplicate CDR3 protein sequences are folded into a single record with the most common DNA and genes. In this sample the table shows about 570,000 distinct CDR3 sequences, over 8.5% of which occur a single time. The top ten clonotypes cover roughly 3% of the sample. In addition, the sample was reused for a study of yellow fever vaccine responses in identical twins.

The sequencing input was PBMCs. These receptors all come from a woman younger than 35 in good health.

CDR3 nucleotide sequence: TGTGCCAGCAGCCCTGGACAGGGGCGATGGGATACGCAGTATTTT. It specifies CASSPGQGRWDTQYF. The chain joins TRBV12-3 or TRBV12-4 to TRBJ2-3, with TRBD1 matching 9 bases. The CDR3 runs 15 residues. V was pared by 6 bases and J by 6 bases, with 10 bases of the junction left unmatched.

This clonotype was detected only a few times. V gene TRBV7-9 combines with J gene TRBJ2-7; 11 bases match TRBD1. Germline values: CDR1 SEHNR, CDR2 FQNEAQ (reference sequence). V lost 7 bases, J lost 4 bases, and 9 bases stayed unmatched. The CDR3 is made up of 15 amino acids. This CDR3 reads CASNPGTGGLYEQYF. CDR3 in DNA: TGTGCCAGCAACCCAGGGACAGGGGGACTATACGAGCAGTACTTC.

The V call is TRBV5-1, the J call TRBJ2-3, with 9 bases that match TRBD2. Germline CDR1 reads SGHRS; CDR2 reads YFSETQ. The CDR3 contains 15 residues. The ends lost 7 bases at V and 2 bases at J; junction bases unmatched: 8. DNA for the CDR3: TGCGCCAGCTCACGAGCGGGGGGAACCACAGATACGCAGTATTTT. It codes for CASSRAGGTTDTQYF.